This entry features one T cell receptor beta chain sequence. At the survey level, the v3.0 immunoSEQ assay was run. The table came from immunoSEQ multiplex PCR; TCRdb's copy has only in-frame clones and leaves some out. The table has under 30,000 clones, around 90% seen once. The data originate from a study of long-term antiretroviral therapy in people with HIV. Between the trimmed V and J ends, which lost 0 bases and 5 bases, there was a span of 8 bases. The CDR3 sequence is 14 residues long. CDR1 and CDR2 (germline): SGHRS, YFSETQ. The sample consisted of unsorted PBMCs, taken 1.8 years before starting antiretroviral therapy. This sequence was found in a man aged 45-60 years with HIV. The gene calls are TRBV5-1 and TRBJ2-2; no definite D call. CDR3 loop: CASSLVHSTGELFF. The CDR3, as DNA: TGCGCCAGCAGCTTGGTACACAGTACCGGGGAGCTGTTTTTT.